Given below is one T cell receptor (beta chain) in context. TCRdb re-called the RT-PCR reads with MiXCR, one entry per CDR3 protein. Of hundreds of thousands of distinct CDR3 sequences in the sample, 12% to 15% were seen once. The sequence derives from a female donor in good health, serving as a healthy control. Sequences were obtained from memory CD4+ T cells from blood.

CDR3 amino acids: CSAARGDTEAFF. CDR3 nucleotides: TGCAGCGCCGCCAGGGGGGACACTGAAGCTTTCTTT. This chain links TRBV29-1 with TRBJ1-1, with 7 nucleotides matching TRBD1. The CDR3 consists of 12 residues. Germline CDR1 and CDR2: SQVTM and ANQGSEA. J gave up 3 bases and V 7 bases, and 5 bases lay outside the gene matches.